These T cell receptor beta chains were read from a single sample in a study of cytomegalovirus exposure and HLA in healthy donors. TCRdb's copy holds only in-frame clones and misses some; the assay was immunoSEQ multiplex PCR. The repertoire has fewer than 200,000 clones, about 89% of them found once; the top ten carry 6% to 8.5%. Sequenced material: PBMCs. All receptors come from a man younger than 40 in good health and CMV-seropositive. Both conserved end residues are part of each CDR3. D genes are given only for firm matches. Not every row has a clone size; where given, it reads once, few, many or a size class.

D,V,size,length,J,DNA,CDR3
-,TRBV9,-,15,TRBJ2-2,TGTGCCAGCAGCGTAGAAGTCACCCCTACCGGGGAGCTGTTTTTT,CASSVEVTPTGELFF
-,TRBV20-1,-,11,TRBJ2-1,TGCAGTGCTAGTGGGCGGGGTGAGCAGTTCTTC,CSASGRGEQFF
-,TRBV19,-,16,TRBJ1-6,TGTGCCAGTAGTATCCAGGGCGTCACGAGGGCTTCACCCCTCCACTTT,CASSIQGVTRASPLHF
-,TRBV18,-,15,TRBJ2-7,TGTGCCAGCTCCCTTGGCCAGGGACGGTCACTGGAGCAGTACTTC,CASSLGQGRSLEQYF
-,TRBV11-3,-,14,TRBJ1-5,TGTGCCAGCAGCGCCGCAAATAGCAATCAGCCCCAGCATTTT,CASSAANSNQPQHF
TRBD1,TRBV27,few,14,TRBJ2-3,TGTGCCAGCAGTCCGACAGGGGGCACAGATACGCAGTATTTT,CASSPTGGTDTQYF
TRBD1,TRBV6-6,-,14,TRBJ2-7,TGTGCCAGTCTAAACGGACAGGGTTCCTACGAGCAGTACTTC,CASLNGQGSYEQYF
-,TRBV7-2,-,15,TRBJ2-2,TGTGCCAGCAGCCAATTCGATTCCAACACCGGGGAGCTGTTTTTT,CASSQFDSNTGELFF
-,TRBV6-1,-,13,TRBJ1-1,TGTGCCAGCATTTGGCGGGTGAACACTGAAGCTTTCTTT,CASIWRVNTEAFF
-,TRBV27,-,13,TRBJ2-5,TGTGCCAGCAGCCCCGGTCCCCAAGAGACCCAGTACTTC,CASSPGPQETQYF
TRBD1,TRBV7-3,-,16,TRBJ2-3,TGTGCCAGCAGCCTGACGCGACAGGGGAGCACAGATACGCAGTATTTT,CASSLTRQGSTDTQYF
-,TRBV7-3,-,16,TRBJ2-6,TGTGCCAGCAGCCCCCCTTCGGTCTCTGGGGCCAACGTCCTGACTTTC,CASSPPSVSGANVLTF
-,TRBV7-6,-,16,TRBJ1-5,TGTGCCAGCAAGAGGTTTTGGTCGTGTTGCAATCAGCCCCAGCATTTT,CASKRFWSCCNQPQHF
-,TRBV18,-,13,TRBJ1-2,TGTGCCAGCTCTCCTGAGGAAAATTATGGCTACACCTTC,CASSPEENYGYTF
-,TRBV5-1,-,14,TRBJ2-7,TGCGCCAGCAGCTTGGTTTGGCGGGCCTACGAGCAGTACTTC,CASSLVWRAYEQYF
TRBD1,TRBV5-6,once,15,TRBJ1-5,TGTGCCAGCAGCTGGAGCGGACAGGGGACAAAGCCCCAGCATTTT,CASSWSGQGTKPQHF
-,TRBV13,-,15,TRBJ2-5,TGTGCCAGCAGTCCCGAACAGGGAGAGGAGGAGACCCAGTACTTC,CASSPEQGEEETQYF
-,TRBV23-1,-,12,TRBJ1-2,TGCGCCAGCAGGATGACGGACTATGGCTACACCTTC,CASRMTDYGYTF
-,TRBV9,-,14,TRBJ1-6,TGTGCCAGCAGCGTAGGGACAATGGGTTCACCCCTCCACTTT,CASSVGTMGSPLHF
TRBD1,TRBV9,few,14,TRBJ1-6,TGTGCCAGCAGCGCGACAGGGGATAGCTCACCCCTCCACTTT,CASSATGDSSPLHF
-,TRBV9,-,13,TRBJ2-3,TGTGCCAGCAGCGTAGAAAGGGTGGATACGCAGTATTTT,CASSVERVDTQYF
-,TRBV4-3,-,18,TRBJ2-6,TGCGCGAGCAGCCAAGGGTGGGCAGACACCTCTGGGGCCAACGTCCTGACTTTC,CASSQGWADTSGANVLTF
TRBD2,TRBV28,-,15,TRBJ2-7,TGTGCCAGCAGACCCTTTGGGACTAGCTCCTACGAGCAGTACTTC,CASRPFGTSSYEQYF
-,TRBV4-2,-,15,TRBJ1-5,TGTGCCAGCAGCCAAGATAAGACCTCGAGTCAGCCCCAGCATTTT,CASSQDKTSSQPQHF
-,TRBV11-2,-,12,TRBJ2-7,TGTGCCAGCAGCTCCGGGCCCTACGAGCAGTACTTC,CASSSGPYEQYF
TRBD1,TRBV2,once,14,TRBJ2-1,TGTGCCTGCCGGTGGGACAGTGGTGTCGGTGAGCAGTTCTTC,CACRWDSGVGEQFF
TRBD1,TRBV5-6,few,14,TRBJ1-2,TGTGCCAGCAGCTCCGGGACAGGGAGCTATGGCTACACCTTC,CASSSGTGSYGYTF
-,TRBV19,-,17,TRBJ1-5,TGTGCCAGTAGTATTAGTCCCGGCAGGGACAGCAATCAGCCCCAGCATTTT,CASSISPGRDSNQPQHF
-,TRBV6-6,-,13,TRBJ1-2,TGTGCCAGCAGTTACGGGACACTATATGGCTACACCTTC,CASSYGTLYGYTF
TRBD2,TRBV5-6,-,14,TRBJ2-3,TGTGCCAGCAGCTTGGCACTAGCGAGAGATACGCAGTATTTT,CASSLALARDTQYF
-,TRBV5-1,-,16,TRBJ2-5,TGCGCCAGCAGGGTGGGCCCGGCTAGCTCCGGGGAGACCCAGTACTTC,CASRVGPASSGETQYF
-,TRBV6-1,-,13,TRBJ2-7,TGTGCCAGCAGTGACTTCCAGGGTCGCGAGCAGTACTTC,CASSDFQGREQYF
TRBD1,TRBV5-1,-,14,TRBJ2-7,TGCGCCAGCAGCTCCGGGACAGGGGTCTACGAGCAGTACTTC,CASSSGTGVYEQYF
-,TRBV30,-,14,TRBJ2-7,TGTGCCTGGAGTGTATCCAGCCTAACCGACGAGCAGTACTTC,CAWSVSSLTDEQYF
-,TRBV6-5,once,16,TRBJ1-1,TGTGCCAGCAGTTCCCATACTAGCCTTGGGAACACTGAAGCTTTCTTT,CASSSHTSLGNTEAFF
-,TRBV7-2,few,15,TRBJ1-6,TGTGCCAGCAGGTCATCCGGGGCCTATAATTCACCCCTCCACTTT,CASRSSGAYNSPLHF
-,TRBV11-1,-,13,TRBJ1-4,TGTGCCAGCAGCCAGCCGGCTAATGAAAAACTGTTTTTT,CASSQPANEKLFF
TRBD2,TRBV6-5,-,15,TRBJ2-7,TGTGCCAGCAGTCCCGGGACTAGCGGACCCTACGAGCAGTACTTC,CASSPGTSGPYEQYF
-,TRBV5-1,few,15,TRBJ2-7,TGCGCCAGCAGTTCACTGACGGGACACATCTACGAGCAGTACTTC,CASSSLTGHIYEQYF
TRBD1,TRBV11-3,-,15,TRBJ1-3,TGTGCCAGCAGCACCGGGGACAGGGCGGGAAACACCATATATTTT,CASSTGDRAGNTIYF
-,TRBV19,once,16,TRBJ2-5,TGTGCCAGTAGTATAGACGTTTCCGGCAGGTCAGAGACCCAGTACTTC,CASSIDVSGRSETQYF
-,TRBV6-5,-,14,TRBJ2-3,TGTGCCAGCAGAAAAGGGGGACGCACAGATACGCAGTATTTT,CASRKGGRTDTQYF
-,TRBV19,-,14,TRBJ2-5,TGTGCCAGTAGTATTCAGGGGCTTTGGGAGACCCAGTACTTC,CASSIQGLWETQYF
-,TRBV21-1,-,17,TRBJ1-1,TGTGCCAGCAGCAAAGCCGATAAGCGTTGGGTGAACACTGAAGCTTTCTTT,CASSKADKRWVNTEAFF
-,TRBV15,-,14,TRBJ2-2,TGTGCCACCAGCGCGGGGGCCAACACCGGGGAGCTGTTTTTT,CATSAGANTGELFF